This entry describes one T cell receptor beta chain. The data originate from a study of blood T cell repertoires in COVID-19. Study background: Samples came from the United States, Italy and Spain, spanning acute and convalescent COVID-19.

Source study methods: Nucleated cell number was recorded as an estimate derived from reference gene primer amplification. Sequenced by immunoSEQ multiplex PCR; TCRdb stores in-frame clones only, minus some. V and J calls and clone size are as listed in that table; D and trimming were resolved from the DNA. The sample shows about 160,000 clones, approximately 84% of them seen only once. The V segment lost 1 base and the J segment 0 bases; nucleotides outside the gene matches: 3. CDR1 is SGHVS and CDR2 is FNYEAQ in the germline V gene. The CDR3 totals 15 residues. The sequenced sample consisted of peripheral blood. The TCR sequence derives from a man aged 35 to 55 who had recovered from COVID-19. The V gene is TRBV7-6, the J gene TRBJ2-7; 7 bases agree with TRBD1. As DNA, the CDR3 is TGTGCCAGCAGCTTAGACAGGGGAACCTCCTACGAGCAGTACTTC. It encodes CASSLDRGTSYEQYF.